This T cell receptor (beta chain) appears in the sequencing data of a study of cytomegalovirus exposure and HLA in healthy donors (dated by TCRdb to about 2017). Concerning the study at large: In an earlier analysis of 550 to 750 of the donors, about 270 Gb of sequence data and 95 million to 130 million unique TCR beta sequences from 150 million to 200 million T cells were reported. Both class I and class II loci were covered by HLA typing, at four-digit resolution. An early release covering just under 650 HLA-typed donors comprised about 290 gigabases of sequencing data and around 80 million unique TCR sequences. An earlier analysis of more than 450 of the donors used high-throughput TCR beta sequencing to judge whether each TCR beta V gene segment behaved as functional or pseudogenic. Every discovery cohort repertoire had been produced on one sequencing platform. Of the 350 to 450 genotyped donors, more than 75% were placed in the genetic ancestry cluster associated with self-reported Caucasian donors. Rather than drawing on any new phenotypic data, the later analysis identified candidate immune exposures from TCR beta sequences and the way those sequences occurred across donors. The aim of the study was to test whether cataloging public T cell receptors could identify signatures of past pathogen exposure. Typing coverage differed by locus: A, B, C, DRB1 and DQB1 were typed in roughly 620-630 donors, DQA1 in approximately 520, DPA1 in some 600, and DPB1 in around 440. The study combined high-throughput TCR immunosequencing, statistical association of individual TCRs with disease status, and machine learning to predict cytomegalovirus infection status. Using immunosequencing, the study profiled T cell repertoires from about 620 subjects and related those repertoires to cytomegalovirus serostatus. Besides the first cohort of 500 to 700 subjects, a separate validation cohort made up of 120 different subjects was used. Donor age, sex, ethnicity and CMV serostatus were collected together with the repertoire data. To study patterns of TCR occurrence, a later analysis re-analyzed previously published TCR beta repertoires from 500 to 850 donors and added high-resolution HLA genotyping. Across around 400 genotyped donors of the cohort, an average of approximately 240,000 unique TCR beta nucleotide sequences per donor were sequenced, and roughly 20% of those sequences were non-productive. Roughly five DR-DQ haplotypes were handled as single units for association and clustering, since linkage in the cohort was strong. Genome-wide SNP genotypes for about 65% of the roughly 700 donors were used in a later genetic analysis, which treated that subset as a discovery cohort. Results the study describes overall, beyond this receptor: Because HLA typing was unavailable for some donors at each locus, only the typed subset was used in association tests. A further reported finding was that TCR beta sequences accurately predicted the HLA-A and HLA-B alleles for most subjects in the first cohort. In this cohort, only TCR beta chains were sequenced, and detectable features were limited by the absence of alpha or paired-chain data. Most CMV-associated TCR beta chains appeared to be HLA-restricted in a later analysis, and the HLA associations seemed to be driven largely by CMV exposure. Broadly in line with IMGT annotations, most TCR beta V segments showed up in productive rearrangements about 90% or about 30% of the time in an earlier analysis of some 590 of the donors. A total of fewer than 200 TCR beta chains were listed by the study as associated with cytomegalovirus. The sequencing pipeline was judged likely to have produced a cluster of highly shared sequence variants as a technical artifact. A later analysis reported that several top co-occurrence clusters appeared linked to parvovirus B19, influenza, CMV and Epstein-Barr virus. An association between a missense DCLRE1C variant and V-gene and J-gene trimming of TCR beta chains was found in a later genetic analysis and replicated in an independent cohort. Linkage disequilibrium might explain the correlated functional status among segregating V segments, but an unknown experimental factor could not be ruled out. Sequencing depth was assumed to be roughly uniform across donors in the presence/absence analyses, though that assumption may not hold. In a later analysis, the rate of TCR association differed among HLA loci, with DRB1 alleles having the most associated TCRs and HLA-C alleles having the fewest. When HLA alleles, especially DR and DQ, strongly co-occurred, TCR associations were difficult to assign to individual alleles. A later analysis found that HLA-associated TCR beta chains were more clonally expanded and had lower generation probabilities than equally common non-associated chains. Compared with the roughly 700-donor mean, donors in an Asian-associated ancestry cluster had fewer N-insertions in productive TCRs, according to a later genetic analysis. While some public TCRs were present in many individuals, most TCR sequences turned up only very rarely across donors. Approximately 18 rarely observed V segments, including chromosome 9 orphons, were excluded from the earlier analysis of a few hundred of the donors because counts were too low. Three of the identified cytomegalovirus-associated TCR beta chains were confirmed in vitro to be specific for cytomegalovirus antigens. For the cohort, immune exposure information was limited to CMV serostatus. The classifier was reported to diagnose cytomegalovirus status with high specificity and sensitivity in both the original and validation cohorts. According to the authors, the approach could potentially be generalized to other disease states and immunological phenotypes. Specific HLA alleles were associated with over 15,000 TCR beta sequences at a false discovery rate of 0.05 in a later analysis.

With regard to this clone: It lacks a known antigen. No much larger clone is present one base from it, and per-base qualities are unavailable.

The cohort comprised 670 or so healthy bone marrow donors. At the time of sampling, every cohort member was nominally healthy, though immune exposures that went unrecorded were likely present. The donor tested CMV seropositive, placing the donor among the roughly 300 seropositive members of the cohort. Each donor provided a peripheral blood sample, and peripheral blood mononuclear cells were used for TCR beta sequencing. Genomic DNA extraction from the blood cell samples was performed with the Qiagen DNeasy Blood Extraction Kit. Receptor libraries were prepared by the immunoSEQ multiplex PCR assay. For the multiplex PCR, a mixture combining 60 forward primers for TCR Vbeta segments and 13 reverse primers for TCR Jbeta segments was used. A multiplex PCR assay on genomic DNA amplified the CDR3 region of rearranged TCR beta genes. On the Illumina HiSeq System, the amplified TCR beta libraries were sequenced as 87-base-pair reads. The authors processed their data as follows. A later analysis counted approximately 76 million unique TCR beta chains across the 550 to 800 repertoires, and 9 million to 14 million of these chains were shared by at least two donors. To remove PCR and sequencing errors, raw reads were error-corrected and collapsed into unique sequences using a nearest-neighbor algorithm that merged closely related sequences. Alignment of CDR3 sequences to IMGT reference sequences was used to assign V, D and J gene segments. For a sequence to be retained, a match of at least six nucleotides to both a V gene segment and a J gene segment was required. Rearrangements were classified as productive when the CDR3 lacked stop codons and remained in frame with V and J, and all other rearrangements were classified as non-productive. CDR3 was defined by IMGT convention, running from the second conserved V-encoded cysteine to the conserved J-encoded phenylalanine. The earlier analysis of a few hundred of the donors excluded any sequence lacking an unambiguous match to a single V gene segment. In an earlier analysis of roughly 500 of the donors, V segments were called functional above 56.7% productive rearrangements and were called segregating when the between-donor standard deviation exceeded 5%. To diagnose cytomegalovirus status from the catalog of TCR beta chain sequences, a statistical classification framework was built. V and J gene assignment, in a later analysis, came from comparing TCR nucleotide sequences with IMGT/GENE-DB human TR gene sequences. The TCRdist pipeline was used in a later analysis to assign CDR3 sequences and most-parsimonious VDJ recombination scenarios. In a later analysis, every TCR beta chain was defined by the combination of its CDR3 amino acid sequence and its V-gene family, and reads without a unique V-gene family were dropped. To address suspected cross-contamination and a sequencing artifact, a later analysis removed roughly 580 highly shared, low-generation-probability nucleotide sequences. In a later analysis, a clonal expansion index for each public chain was calculated from normalized within-repertoire ranks of inferred template counts. Generation probabilities in a later analysis came from a VDJ recombination model fitted to out-of-frame rearrangements, and those results were checked against IGoR. Hypergeometric tests were used in a later analysis to score TCR-TCR, TCR-HLA and TCR-CMV co-occurrence, with a repertoire-size bias correction applied to the TCR pairs. In a later analysis, false discovery rates were estimated by permuting HLA or CMV assignments 20 times. In a later analysis, co-occurring TCRs were grouped using DBSCAN, with TCRdist sequence similarity added in when clustering inside HLA-allele-positive subsets. Repertoires with fewer than 30,000 or more than 120,000 public chains were left out of co-occurrence clustering, as were five repertoires with anomalous nucleotide sharing. TCRdb re-hosts the immuneACCESS table, in-frame sequences only. Its copies lack some clones; in the studies checked, an unresolved V gene accounts for under half of them, and the cause for the rest is not known. That table is the source of V, J and clone size, and D and trimming were worked out from the DNA. Present in this sample are around 100,000 clones, over 75% of which were seen just once. The biggest ten clones account for about 4.4% of the sample.

The clonotype comes from a male donor in good health and CMV-seropositive. What was sequenced was PBMCs.

CDR3 sequence: CASSPPGTPYGYTF. The bases read TGTGCCAGCAGTCCCCCCGGGACACCTTATGGCTACACCTTC. Recombination joined TRBV28 with TRBJ1-2, and perhaps TRBD1 as D gene, on 6 matching bases. The CDR3 measures 14 amino acids from cysteine to phenylalanine. Just the 42-base CDR3 DNA is kept, in frame starting at base 1. The germline V gene supplies CDR1 MDHEN and CDR2 SYDVKM. The junction carries 15 bases between V and J, which are trimmed by 5 bases and 5 bases respectively.